Listed below are T cell receptor beta chains from one sample, sequenced in a study of T-cell memory formation after mild COVID-19. Each CDR3 protein is one row after TCRdb ran MiXCR on the 5' RACE reads. This sample has approximately 150,000 distinct CDR3 sequences, with 13% found just once. Material for sequencing was PBMCs or a T cell subset sorted from them (not recorded which). The receptors here all came from a man between 18 and 29 years old who had mild COVID-19 (a few samples of this study predate the infection). Cell type and time point are not known. Each CDR3 is given with its conserved first and last residue. A D gene is named only where the DNA matches it firmly. Rows may omit the clone size; those that give it use once, few, many or a size class.

>-|TRBJ2-4|TRBV27|-
CASSFTPRDIQYF
TGTGCCAGCAGTTTCACCCCAAGAGACATTCAGTACTTC
>few|TRBJ2-3|TRBV7-3|TRBD1
CASSLNQGAGDTQYF
TGTGCCAGCAGCTTAAACCAGGGGGCGGGGGATACGCAGTATTTT
>few|TRBJ1-3|TRBV7-9|-
CASSLDGLSGNTIYF
TGTGCCAGCAGCTTAGACGGCCTCTCTGGAAACACCATATATTTT
>few|TRBJ2-3|TRBV4-3|-
CASSQVTAARTQYF
TGCGCCAGCAGCCAAGTAACAGCCGCGCGGACGCAGTATTTT
>-|TRBJ1-1|TRBV6-2/TRBV6-3|TRBD1
CASTDPRGGGIAEAFF
TGTGCCAGCACCGACCCCCGGGGAGGGGGCATAGCTGAAGCTTTCTTT
>-|TRBJ1-4|TRBV4-3|-
CASSQSTGGEKLFF
TGCGCCAGCAGCCAATCGACCGGCGGGGAAAAACTGTTTTTT
>few|TRBJ2-5|TRBV29-1|-
CSANRQDGKTQYF
TGCAGCGCTAATCGACAGGATGGAAAGACCCAGTACTTC
>-|TRBJ2-5|TRBV15|TRBD1
CATSRQGAFQETQYF
TGTGCCACCAGTAGACAGGGGGCGTTCCAAGAGACCCAGTACTTC
>once|TRBJ1-4|TRBV18|-
CASSPFDRTGFEKLFF
TGTGCCAGCTCACCCTTCGACCGAACAGGGTTTGAAAAACTGTTTTTT
>few|TRBJ2-2|TRBV5-1|-
CASSLAVYESRQTNTGELFF
TGCGCCAGCAGCTTGGCCGTTTATGAATCGCGGCAGACGAACACCGGGGAGCTGTTTTTT
>few|TRBJ2-2|TRBV24-1|TRBD1
CATSDSGQGGAGELFF
TGTGCCACCAGTGACTCGGGACAGGGGGGGGCCGGGGAGCTGTTTTTT
>few|TRBJ2-5|TRBV5-1|-
CASSLGPAEETQYF
TGCGCCAGCAGCTTGGGTCCGGCCGAAGAGACCCAGTACTTC
>few|TRBJ2-3|TRBV11-2|-
CASSLVRQAQYF
TGTGCCAGCAGCTTAGTCCGGCAAGCGCAGTATTTT
>-|TRBJ1-2|TRBV18|-
CASSPSGDYGYTF
TGTGCCAGCTCACCTTCAGGGGACTATGGCTACACCTTC
>-|TRBJ1-4|TRBV4-1|TRBD1
CASSRLPGQGAEKLFF
TGCGCCAGCAGCCGGCTACCGGGACAGGGGGCTGAAAAACTGTTTTTT
>-|TRBJ1-2|TRBV30|TRBD1
CAWRPMDRAYGYTF
TGTGCCTGGAGGCCCATGGACAGGGCCTATGGCTACACCTTC
>few|TRBJ2-2|TRBV6-2/TRBV6-3|-
CASSYPLGGPVTGELFF
TGTGCCAGCAGTTACCCCCTAGGGGGGCCCGTCACCGGGGAGCTGTTTTTT
>-|TRBJ1-4|TRBV7-2|-
CASSSSRGNEKLFF
TGTGCCAGCAGCTCAAGCAGGGGTAATGAAAAACTGTTTTTT
>-|TRBJ1-5|TRBV28|-
CASSPTGTLMGPQHF
TGTGCCAGCAGCCCAACAGGTACCCTAATGGGACCCCAGCATTTT
>few|TRBJ1-4|TRBV20-1|TRBD1
CSARDWGTGNEKLFF
TGCAGTGCTAGAGATTGGGGGACAGGGAATGAAAAACTGTTTTTT
>-|TRBJ2-3|TRBV9|TRBD2
CASSVGLTDTQYF
TGTGCCAGCAGCGTGGGACTAACAGATACGCAGTATTTT
>-|TRBJ2-7|TRBV20-1|-
CSARRAATGLTGEQYF
TGCAGTGCTAGACGGGCGGCGACAGGCTTAACGGGGGAGCAGTACTTC
>few|TRBJ2-3|TRBV12-3/TRBV12-4|-
CASSDWIDTDTQYF
TGTGCCAGCAGTGACTGGATAGACACAGATACGCAGTATTTT
>-|TRBJ2-5|TRBV5-1|-
CASSLTSETQYF
TGCGCCAGCAGCTTGACCTCAGAGACCCAGTACTTC
>many|TRBJ2-3|TRBV7-2|-
CASSLWGIPPGPDTQYF
TGTGCCAGCAGCTTATGGGGGATACCACCGGGACCAGATACGCAGTATTTT
>-|TRBJ2-4|TRBV5-1|TRBD1
CASSPGQGGSIQYF
TGCGCCAGCAGCCCGGGACAGGGAGGTTCCATTCAGTACTTC